This T cell receptor beta chain was sequenced for a study of CD8+CD57+ T cells in acquired aplastic anemia. This clonotype was counted many times. Its antigen remains unknown. Study-level results: Between the patient and control groups, CD8+ Simpson's diversity did not differ significantly. Comparison of patients with controls identified about 27 shared CD8+ CDR3 sequences.

CD8+CD57+ cell expansion had been shown by flow cytometry in patients chosen for sequencing. The patients, all of them, had severe acquired aplastic anemia. The CDR3 is made up of 11 amino acids. CDR1 is MNHNS, CDR2 SASEGT, per germline. V was cut by 5 bases and J by 3 bases, with 5 bases left in between. Genomic DNA, serving as template, underwent TCR beta VDJ and CDR3 profiling. TCRdb fed the reads into MiXCR, producing one record per CDR3 protein. The sample has about 150,000 distinct CDR3 sequences, approximately 52% seen once. The material sequenced was sorted CD4+, CD8+, or CD8+CD57+ T cells (not recorded which) from PBMCs. This sequence joins TRBV6-1 and TRBJ2-7; no clear D. This receptor was identified in a human donor with aplastic anemia. The CDR3 DNA is TGTGCCAGCAGTCCCCACTACGAGCAGTACTTC. It codes for CASSPHYEQYF.